This T cell receptor (beta chain) emerged from a study of shared clonotypes between healthy human individuals. CDR1 and CDR2 (germline): SGHRS, YFSETQ. CDR3 length equals 15 residues. Concerning this clone itself: Its antigen is not known.

Overall study findings and caveats: Naive CD4 clonotypes overlapped across a few donors at approximately 5.5%.

Only in-frame clones appear in the TCRdb table, and some are missing; sequencing was by immunoSEQ multiplex PCR. The table shows around 510,000 clones, with about 96% occurring only once. The chain employs TRBV5-1 and TRBJ2-5; 14 nucleotides align to TRBD2. The last part of the DNA fits TRBJ2-7 better; the J call may be wrong. The clonotype was recovered from a young woman in good health. What was sequenced was naive CD4+ T cells sorted from blood. The subset is: CD45RA+ positively selected. The CDR3: CASSYGTSGGYEQYF. The DNA of the CDR3 is TGCGCCAGCAGCTACGGGACTAGCGGGGGTTACGAGCAGTACTTC.